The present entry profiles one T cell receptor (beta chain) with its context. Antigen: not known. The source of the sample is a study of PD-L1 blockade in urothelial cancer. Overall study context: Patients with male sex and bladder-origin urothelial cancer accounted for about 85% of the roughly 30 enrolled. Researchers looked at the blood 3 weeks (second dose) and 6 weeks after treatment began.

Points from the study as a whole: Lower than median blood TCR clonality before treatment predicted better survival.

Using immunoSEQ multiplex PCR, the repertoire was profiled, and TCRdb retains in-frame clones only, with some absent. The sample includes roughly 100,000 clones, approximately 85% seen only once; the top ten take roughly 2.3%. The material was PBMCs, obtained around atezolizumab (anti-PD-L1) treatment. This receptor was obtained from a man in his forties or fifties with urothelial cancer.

CDR3 DNA sequence: TGTGCCAGCAGCCTCGTACAGGGGGCACTAGAAAAACTGTTTTTT. It translates to CASSLVQGALEKLFF. The chain joins TRBV7-9 to TRBJ1-4, with TRBD1 identical over 9 bases. The V gene end was trimmed by 5 bases and the J gene end by 8 bases; junction bases not matched to a gene: 9. The CDR3 spans 15 residues. Germline assignment: CDR1 SEHNR and CDR2 FQNEAQ (reference sequence).